This entry features one T cell receptor (beta chain) sequence. This record belongs to a study of blood T cell repertoires in COVID-19. Across the study: Sites across the United States, Italy and Spain contributed samples from acute and convalescent COVID-19.

Source study methods: Reference gene primers were amplified, and this amplification served to estimate nucleated cell counts. Using immunoSEQ multiplex PCR, the repertoire was profiled, and TCRdb retains in-frame clones only, with some absent. The V and J calls and clone size come from that table; D and trimming were worked out from the DNA. Of around 43,000 clones listed, almost 85% were seen once; the top ten hold around 15%. In germline, CDR1 is MNHEY, CDR2 SMNVEV (reference sequence). J was trimmed by 5 bases and V by 5 bases; bases with no gene match: 18. The CDR3 covers 18 residues. The chain recombines TRBV27 with TRBJ2-7; 10 nucleotides line up with TRBD1. This clonotype was sampled from a human donor in a cohort sampled during active COVID-19. Source material: peripheral blood. The CDR3 spells CASSPTATETGGRNEQYF. CDR3 nucleotide sequence: TGTGCCAGCAGTCCGACAGCAACCGAGACAGGGGGCAGGAACGAGCAGTACTTC.